This passage covers 30 T cell receptor beta chains from one sample sequenced in a study of T cell responses to AZD1222 COVID-19 vaccine (dated by TCRdb to about 2021). This specimen's time point label, interpreted: baseline before first vaccination. The library was produced with the immunoSEQ multiplex PCR assay. This immuneACCESS table, as held by TCRdb, lists in-frame sequences with V and J called but not all clones. Of the missing ones, under half trace to an unresolved V gene in checked studies; the others have no known cause. This sample has around 140,000 clones in its table, and just over 85% of those were observed once. The ten largest clones take up approximately 20% of the sample. The specimen comprised peripheral blood, sampled on day 0 of AZD1222 vaccination. These receptors came from an adult in good health.

This clone was seen more than once but under ten times. The chain uses TRBV14 and TRBJ1-4; 7 positions match TRBD1. This CDR3 contains 16 residues. The V segment lost 1 base and the J segment 8 bases; nucleotides outside the gene matches: 10. Per the germline V gene, CDR1 is SGHDN and CDR2 is FVKESK. The CDR3 DNA reads TGTGCCAGCAGCCAAGCGGTTGCAGGGGGTTGGGAAAAACTGTTTTTT. It is translated as CASSQAVAGGWEKLFF. Filled out from reference TRBV14 and TRBJ1-4, the complete variable domain reads EAGVTQFPSHSVIEKGQTVTLRCDPISGHDNLYWYRRVMGKEIKFLLHFVKESKQDESGMPNNRFLAERTGGTYSTLKVQPAELEDSGVYFCASSQAVAGGWEKLFFGSGTQLSVL.

V usage is TRBV6-2 or TRBV6-3 and J usage is TRBJ1-5; D gene uncertain. Germline CDR1 and CDR2: MNHEY and SVGEGT. V shed 2 bases and J shed 0 bases, with 11 bases lying between them. This CDR3 is 16 amino acids long. CDR3 sequence: CASSYASAYSNQPQHF. The CDR3 DNA sequence: TGTGCCAGCAGTTACGCTAGTGCCTATAGCAATCAGCCCCAGCATTTT.

The chain links TRBV7-9 to TRBJ2-1, with TRBD1 matching 7 bases. J gave up 0 bases and V 7 bases, and 3 bases lay outside the gene matches. In germline, CDR1 is SEHNR, CDR2 FQNEAQ (reference sequence). CDR3 size: 14 residues. For the CDR3, the DNA is TGTGCCAGCATTACAGGGGACTCCTACAATGAGCAGTTCTTC. It yields the protein CASITGDSYNEQFF.

This rearrangement joins TRBV28 to TRBJ2-7; 13 nucleotides line up with TRBD2. The V gene's germline CDR1 is MDHEN and CDR2 SYDVKM. The CDR3 is 13 amino acids. Losses at the gene ends were 6 bases for V and 6 bases for J; bases not matched to a gene: 2. The CDR3 is CASSTSGGVEQYF. In nucleotides, the CDR3 is TGTGCCAGCAGCACTAGCGGGGGGGTCGAGCAGTACTTC. The whole variable domain, remainder taken from reference TRBV28 and TRBJ2-7, is DVKVTQSSRYLVKRTGEKVFLECVQDMDHENMFWYRQDPGLGLRLIYFSYDVKMKEKGDIPEGYSVSREKKERFSLILESASTNQTSMYLCASSTSGGVEQYFGPGTRLTVT.

The rearrangement joins TRBV9 to TRBJ1-2; no firm D call. This CDR3 comprises 13 residues. The V end was cut by 0 bases, the J end by 3 bases, with 6 bases between. Germline V lookup: CDR1 SGDLS, CDR2 YYNGEE. CDR3 region: CASSVEQHYGYTF. For the CDR3, the DNA is TGTGCCAGCAGCGTAGAACAGCACTATGGCTACACCTTC.

This chain uses TRBV11-2 with TRBJ2-5; D call uncertain. V lost 4 bases, J lost 2 bases, and 14 bases lay in between. The V gene's germline CDR1 is SGHAT and CDR2 FQNNGV. CDR3 length: 15 residues. The CDR3 bases are TGTGCCAGCAGCTCCCTGGATGGAAGACAAGAGACCCAGTACTTC. The encoded protein is CASSSLDGRQETQYF.

The V call is TRBV18, the J call TRBJ2-7, with unresolved D. Trimming took off 6 bases at V and 0 bases at J, with 9 bases between the two ends. The CDR3 is 13 residues long. The germline V gene has CDR1 KGHSH and CDR2 LQKENI. CDR3 sequence reads: CASSRTDSYEQYF. The CDR3 nucleotides are TGTGCCAGCTCGCGGACGGACTCCTACGAGCAGTACTTC.

The rearrangement uses TRBV28 and TRBJ1-2; 8 nucleotides agree with TRBD1. Germline V gene lookup returns CDR1 MDHEN and CDR2 SYDVKM. The CDR3 runs 14 residues. V lost 6 bases and J lost 8; bases outside the gene matches: 11. For the CDR3, the DNA is TGTGCCAGCAGCCACGGACAGGGCGCAGGAGGCTACACCTTC. Protein product: CASSHGQGAGGYTF.

This chain joins TRBV7-9 and TRBJ2-5; no clear D. The germline CDR1 and CDR2 sequences are SEHNR and FQNEAQ (reference sequence). Trimming took 1 base from V and 0 from J, leaving 12 bases between them. The CDR3 has 16 residues. The CDR3 sequence: CASSLGWAENQETQYF. DNA for the CDR3: TGTGCCAGCAGCTTAGGTTGGGCGGAAAACCAAGAGACCCAGTACTTC.

The V call is TRBV5-4, the J call TRBJ1-2; D gene ambiguous. The CDR3 has 16 amino acids. The V gene's germline CDR1 is SGHNT and CDR2 YYREEE (reference sequence). Trimming took 2 bases from V and 0 from J, leaving 14 bases between them. This CDR3 is CASSLSIGRTNYGYTF. The DNA of the CDR3 is TGTGCCAGCAGCTTAAGTATTGGCAGGACTAACTATGGCTACACCTTC.

The gene calls are TRBV14 and TRBJ2-7; weak D call: TRBD2 (6 bases). The ends were cut back, 1 base at V and 3 bases at J, with 13 bases in the middle. The CDR3 totals 15 residues. The germline V gene has CDR1 SGHDN and CDR2 FVKESK. CDR3 sequence: CASSQVLGGGYEQYF. In DNA, the CDR3 is TGTGCCAGCAGCCAAGTTTTGGGAGGTGGCTACGAGCAGTACTTC.

The genes are TRBV3-1 (or the pseudogene TRBV3-2) and TRBJ1-2, with D tentatively TRBD1 (5 bases). The V end lost 3 bases, the J end lost 4 bases, and 18 bases lay between the germline ends. CDR1 and CDR2 (germline): LGHDT, YNNKEL (reference sequence). The CDR3 length is 16 residues. The chain's CDR3 is CASSQIRGARGYGYTF. The CDR3 DNA is TGTGCCAGCAGCCAGATCCGGGGCGCCAGAGGCTATGGCTACACCTTC.

The genes are TRBV9 and TRBJ2-1; 12 bases agree with TRBD2. Germline loops: CDR1 SGDLS, CDR2 YYNGEE. The V and J ends lost 4 bases and 4 bases, in that order; junction bases with no gene match: 21. The CDR3 covers 21 residues. CDR3 amino acids: CASSPSSSLPSGGARYNEQFF. As DNA, the CDR3 is TGTGCCAGCAGCCCGTCCTCGTCGTTACCTAGCGGGGGGGCTAGGTACAATGAGCAGTTCTTC.

The V call is TRBV6-2 or TRBV6-3, the J call TRBJ2-5, with 8 bases fitting TRBD1. Unmatched junction bases numbered 2, after V lost 6 bases and J lost 2 bases. Per germline, CDR1 MNHEY and CDR2 SVGEGT. This CDR3 comprises 13 residues. DNA of the CDR3: TGTGCCAGCAGCGGGGACAGGCAAGAGACCCAGTACTTC. Translating gives CASSGDRQETQYF.

The chain uses TRBV3-1 (or the pseudogene TRBV3-2) and TRBJ1-6; D not resolved. The V gene lost 0 bases and the J gene lost 11 bases, with 17 bases spanning the gap. The CDR3 extends over 16 amino acids. Germline V gene sequence: CDR1 LGHDT, CDR2 YNNKEL (reference sequence). CDR3 nucleotides: TGTGCCAGCAGCCAAGAAGTACGGCGGTACGAGCCACCCCTCCACTTT. Residues: CASSQEVRRYEPPLHF.

This clone was recorded once. CDR3 residues: CASSPGTGLNYGYTF. The CDR3 coding sequence is TGCGCCAGCTCCCCGGGTACCGGGTTAAACTATGGCTACACCTTC. The genes are TRBV10-1 and TRBJ1-2; no definite D call. V shed 8 bases and J shed 2 bases, with 18 bases lying between them. This CDR3 contains 15 residues. The germline gives CDR1 WNHNN, CDR2 SYGVQD (reference sequence).

The chain employs TRBV7-2 and TRBJ2-4, with 7 bases aligning to TRBD1. This CDR3 is 15 amino acids long. Germline V gives CDR1 SGHTA, CDR2 FQGNSA. Losses at the gene ends were 5 bases for V and 2 bases for J; bases not matched to a gene: 6. CDR3 amino acids: CASSSDRVTKNIQYF. The CDR3 DNA sequence: TGTGCCAGCAGCAGTGACAGGGTTACCAAAAACATTCAGTACTTC.

The rearrangement uses TRBV7-8 and TRBJ2-7; 7 bases are shared with TRBD1. Germline CDR1 reads SGHVS; CDR2 reads FQNEAQ. The CDR3 sequence is 13 residues long. J gave up 3 bases and V 5 bases, and 4 bases lay outside the gene matches. The CDR3 DNA is TGTGCCAGCAGCCAATGGGACAGCTACGAGCAGTACTTC. It yields the protein CASSQWDSYEQYF.

The sample holds a few counts of this clone. The chain combines TRBV10-2 with TRBJ2-7; D remains unclear. The CDR3 contains 13 residues. Germline CDR1 and CDR2: WSHSY and SAAADI. V was trimmed by 3 bases and J by 7 bases, leaving 13 bases between them. The chain's CDR3 is CASSESHLLEQYF. The CDR3, as DNA: TGCGCCAGCAGTGAATCACATTTACTGGAGCAGTACTTC.

The chain is built from TRBV28 and TRBJ2-2; no definite D call. The ends were cut back, 6 bases at V and 6 bases at J, with 17 bases in the middle. Looked up from germline, CDR1 is MDHEN and CDR2 is SYDVKM. CDR3 length equals 15 residues. The CDR3 sequence is CASSPPPSSAGELFF. CDR3 DNA: TGTGCCAGCAGCCCACCCCCGTCTTCAGCCGGGGAGCTGTTTTTT.

The V gene is TRBV7-6, the J gene TRBJ2-3, with D perhaps matching TRBD1 (6 bases). V shed 5 bases and J shed 0 bases, with 24 bases lying between them. In germline, CDR1 is SGHVS, CDR2 FNYEAQ. This CDR3 spans 19 amino acids. The chain's CDR3 is CASSSGTSRTRASTDTQYF. Here the CDR3 DNA reads TGTGCCAGCAGCAGTGGGACAAGCCGGACTCGCGCTAGCACAGATACGCAGTATTTT.

The CDR3 DNA is TGTGCCAGCAGCCAAGGGACAGCTAACTATGGCTACACCTTC. Translation: CASSQGTANYGYTF. The chain employs TRBV5-4 and TRBJ1-2; 7 positions agree with TRBD1. The germline gives CDR1 SGHNT, CDR2 YYREEE (reference sequence). The CDR3 runs 14 residues. J was trimmed by 0 bases and V by 4 bases; bases with no gene match: 3.

The CDR3 here is CASSEIGTPGSQPQHF. In DNA form, the CDR3 reads TGTGCCAGCAGTGAAATTGGGACCCCGGGAAGTCAGCCCCAGCATTTT. The V and J genes are TRBV6-1 and TRBJ1-5, with a possible D match to TRBD1 (5 bases). Germline V gene lookup returns CDR1 MNHNS and CDR2 SASEGT. Trimming shortened V by 2 bases and J by 6 bases, and 17 bases separated the two germline ends. The length of the CDR3 is 16 residues.

The chain combines TRBV2 with TRBJ1-5, with D perhaps TRBD1 (5 bases). CDR3 length equals 16 residues. V gave up 2 bases and J gave up 6 bases, with 17 bases separating them. CDR1 SNHLY and CDR2 FYNNEI come from the germline V gene. In DNA form, the CDR3 reads TGTGCCAGCAGTGAATGGGGTCGGGGCTCTTTTCAGCCCCAGCATTTT. Encoded protein: CASSEWGRGSFQPQHF.

The chain couples TRBV27 to TRBJ2-7; no reliable D call. Germline CDR1 is MNHEY and CDR2 is SMNVEV (reference sequence). V gave up 3 bases and J gave up 0 bases, with 6 bases separating them. The CDR3 is 13 residues long. CDR3 amino acids: CASSFLPSYEQYF. The CDR3 bases are TGTGCCAGCAGTTTCCTTCCCTCCTACGAGCAGTACTTC.

The chain recombines TRBV11-3 with TRBJ2-3; 12 positions agree with TRBD2. In germline, CDR1 is SGHNT, CDR2 YENEEA. The trim removed 1 base at V and 2 bases at J, leaving 7 bases unmatched. The CDR3 extends over 18 amino acids. CDR3 nucleotides: TGTGCCAGCAGCTTAGGGTCGACTAGCGGGGGATACACAGATACGCAGTATTTT. Amino acid sequence: CASSLGSTSGGYTDTQYF.

The V gene is TRBV4-2, the J gene TRBJ1-4, with D perhaps matching TRBD1 (6 bases). The CDR3 runs 13 residues. Per the germline V gene, CDR1 is LGHNA and CDR2 is YNFKEQ. Trimming left V 4 bases short and J 6 bases short, with 9 bases between. The CDR3 DNA reads TGTGCCAGCAGCCCGGGGGCGTATGAAAAACTGTTTTTT. Translated, it gives CASSPGAYEKLFF.

CDR3 loop: CATSDPGTQETQYF. CDR3 DNA: TGTGCCACCAGTGACCCGGGGACCCAAGAGACCCAGTACTTC. The chain recombines TRBV24-1 with TRBJ2-5, with D possibly being TRBD1 or TRBD2 (5 bases each). Germline-derived CDR1 and CDR2 are KGHDR and SFDVKD. V was trimmed by 4 bases and J by 1 base, leaving 9 bases between them. This CDR3 is built from 14 residues.

The chain combines TRBV3-1 (or the pseudogene TRBV3-2) with TRBJ1-1; 7 bases map to TRBD1. The CDR3 consists of 15 residues. V trimming: 4 bases; J trimming: 1 base; junction bases outside the gene matches: 6. The germline CDR1 and CDR2 sequences are LGHDT and YNNKEL (reference sequence). The CDR3 DNA reads TGTGCCAGCAGCCTGACAGGGTCGTGGAACACTGAAGCTTTCTTT. Its protein is CASSLTGSWNTEAFF.

This rearrangement joins TRBV5-6 to TRBJ2-7, with 8 bases identical to TRBD1. Germline V CDR1 and CDR2: SGHDT, YYEEEE. The CDR3 has 18 residues. V dropped 4 bases and J dropped 3; count of bases not matched to a gene: 18. This CDR3 reads CASSRVGQATLVIYEQYF. The DNA for the CDR3 is TGTGCCAGCAGCCGGGTGGGACAGGCGACTCTGGTGATCTACGAGCAGTACTTC. Full variable domain (missing parts from reference TRBV5-6 and TRBJ2-7): DAGVTQSPTHLIKTRGQQVTLRCSPKSGHDTVSWYQQALGQGPQFIFQYYEEEERQRGNFPDRFSGHQFPNYSSELNVNALLLGDSALYLCASSRVGQATLVIYEQYFGPGTRLTVT.